Listed below are T cell receptor beta chains from one sample, sequenced in a study of identifying expanded T cells in peripheral blood. Libraries were prepared by immunoSEQ multiplex PCR; TCRdb keeps only in-frame clonotypes and omits some of them. The sample holds under 95,000 clones; approximately 90% are singletons and the top ten take 2.8%. The sequenced material came from blood. These receptors originate from a person between 18 and 75 years old in good health. The CDR3 runs from the conserved cysteine through the conserved F or W. D genes are given only for firm matches. Size values are once, few and many counts, or a class for expanded clones, and some rows have none.

V gene	clone size	J gene	D gene	CDR3 DNA	CDR3 protein
TRBV7-2	NA	TRBJ1-5	NA	TGTGCCAGCAGCTTACAAAATCAGCCCCAGCATTTT	CASSLQNQPQHF
TRBV19	NA	TRBJ2-6	NA	TGTGCCAGTAGTTCCCAAACACCGACTGGGGCCAACGTCCTGACTTTC	CASSSQTPTGANVLTF
TRBV27	NA	TRBJ2-5	NA	TGTGCCAGCAGTCCCGGGACAACTTGGGAGACCCAGTACTTC	CASSPGTTWETQYF
TRBV9	NA	TRBJ2-3	TRBD2	TGTGCCAGCAGCGCACGACTAGCGGGAGTTTCAGATACGCAGTATTTT	CASSARLAGVSDTQYF
TRBV7-2	NA	TRBJ1-3	TRBD1	TGTGCCAGCAGCAGAGCCGGGACAGCGATCTCTGGAAACACCATATATTTT	CASSRAGTAISGNTIYF
TRBV11-2	few	TRBJ2-1	TRBD2	TGTGCCAGCAGCCCAGCCTCCCCTAGCGGGTCCAATGAGCAGTTCTTC	CASSPASPSGSNEQFF
TRBV27	NA	TRBJ1-6	TRBD1	TGTGCCAGCACCACGGACAGGGATGATAATTCACCCCTCCACTTT	CASTTDRDDNSPLHF
TRBV7-9	NA	TRBJ2-7	NA	TGTGCCAGCAGCTCGTTATCCGGGACCCACGAGCAGTACTTC	CASSSLSGTHEQYF
TRBV7-2	NA	TRBJ2-5	NA	TGTGCCAGCGGGTGGGGCAGGTTGCAAGAGACCCAGTACTTC	CASGWGRLQETQYF
TRBV2	NA	TRBJ2-7	NA	TGTGCCAGCACCCGAGGTCCAGGGGTGGGAGAGCAGTACTTC	CASTRGPGVGEQYF
TRBV6-5	NA	TRBJ1-4	NA	TGTGCCAGCAGTTACCGGGGGGAGAGTGAAAAACTGTTTTTT	CASSYRGESEKLFF
TRBV7-2	NA	TRBJ2-1	TRBD2	TGTGCCAGCAGCCGACGACTAGCGGCTAGCTCCTACAATGAGCAGTTCTTC	CASSRRLAASSYNEQFF
TRBV6-6	NA	TRBJ1-5	NA	TGTGCCAGCATCGCCGGGACTAAGGATAGCAATCAGCCCCAGCATTTT	CASIAGTKDSNQPQHF
TRBV5-1	NA	TRBJ1-6	TRBD1	TGCGCCAGCAGCTTGGGGGAAACAGGGGGCTTCTATAATTCACCCCTCCACTTT	CASSLGETGGFYNSPLHF
TRBV28	NA	TRBJ2-5	TRBD1	TGTGCCAGCAGGCCCACTCTACTAGGGGCCCAGGGGGCCCAGTACTTC	CASRPTLLGAQGAQYF
TRBV19	NA	TRBJ1-2	TRBD1	TGTGCCAGTAGTACTCAACTTACAGGGGGCGTTGGCTACACCTTC	CASSTQLTGGVGYTF
TRBV5-6	few	TRBJ1-1	NA	TGTGCCAGCAGCTTGGTACAGGGTGAAGCTTTCTTT	CASSLVQGEAFF
TRBV27	NA	TRBJ2-5	TRBD2	TGTGCCAGCAGTTTATCGCCTAGCGGGAGCAAGACCCAGTACTTC	CASSLSPSGSKTQYF
TRBV7-9	NA	TRBJ2-2	TRBD1	TGTGCCAGCAGCGTCCCGACAGGGGGCAACACCGGGGAGCTGTTTTTT	CASSVPTGGNTGELFF
TRBV18	NA	TRBJ2-3	NA	TGTGCCAGCTCACCATTAGCCCCAGATACGCAGTATTTT	CASSPLAPDTQYF
TRBV6-6	NA	TRBJ1-2	NA	TGTGCCAGCAGTTACTCGGGACAAGACTATGGCTACACCTTC	CASSYSGQDYGYTF
TRBV5-4	NA	TRBJ1-3	TRBD1	TGTGCCAGCAGCCAAGATCCAGGGACAGGGTCAATCTCTGGAAACACCATATATTTT	CASSQDPGTGSISGNTIYF
TRBV18	NA	TRBJ2-7	TRBD2	TGTGCCAGCTCACCAGGGACTAGGACCGAGCAGTACTTC	CASSPGTRTEQYF
TRBV27	NA	TRBJ2-5	NA	TGTGCCAGCAGTTTGGTGGAGACCCAGTACTTC	CASSLVETQYF
TRBV4-1	once	TRBJ1-4	NA	TGCGCCAGCAGCCAAGTAGAGGGAGGGAATGAAAAACTGTTTTTT	CASSQVEGGNEKLFF
TRBV6-1	NA	TRBJ2-1	TRBD1	TGTGCCAGCAGGGCCTGGACAGGGCGGAATGAGCAGTTCTTC	CASRAWTGRNEQFF
TRBV11-2	NA	TRBJ1-4	NA	TGTGCCAGCAGCTTAGGGGGACTCCTAATCAAGGAGGAAAAACTGTTTTTT	CASSLGGLLIKEEKLFF